This passage covers 30 T cell receptor beta chains from one sample sequenced in a study of OX40 agonist ivuxolimab in advanced cancers. Repertoires were generated with immunoSEQ multiplex PCR, while TCRdb's copy carries only in-frame clones and drops some. The sample comprises some 73,000 clones, 85% to 90% of which are singletons, and about 0.53% rests with the top ten. This specimen consisted of CD4+ or CD8+ T cells sorted from blood, obtained in a trial of the OX40 agonist ivuxolimab. The receptors were gathered from an adult with an advanced solid tumor such as melanoma, head and neck, liver or kidney cancer.

The CDR3 reads CASSLSESSGRETQYF. CDR3 coding DNA: TGTGCCAGCAGTTTATCGGAGTCTAGCGGGAGAGAGACCCAGTACTTC. The V call is TRBV28, the J call TRBJ2-5; 10 bases are a match to TRBD2. The length of the CDR3 is 16 residues. From germline, CDR1 is MDHEN and CDR2 SYDVKM. With 1 base clipped from V and 4 bases from J, the junction kept 6 bases outside the gene matches.

The V call is TRBV6-1, the J call TRBJ2-7, with a possible D match to TRBD2 (5 bases). The CDR3 consists of 14 residues. Trimming took off 9 bases at V and 7 bases at J, with 22 bases between the two ends. CDR1 MNHNS and CDR2 SASEGT come from the germline V gene. In nucleotides, the CDR3 is TGTGCCAGTGAACGGACTCAACAAGTCGGTGAGCAGTACTTC. Its protein is CASERTQQVGEQYF.

This chain uses TRBV5-1 with TRBJ1-2; D remains unclear. CDR1 and CDR2 (germline): SGHRS, YFSETQ. The V end was cut by 4 bases, the J end by 4 bases, with 14 bases between. This CDR3 is 14 amino acids long. In DNA, the CDR3 is TGCGCCAGCAGCCTGGAGATGGACTCCTATGGCTACACCTTC. This translates into CASSLEMDSYGYTF.

The chain uses TRBV2 and TRBJ2-1; D perhaps matches TRBD2 (5 bases). The CDR3 sequence is 13 residues long. The germline CDR1 and CDR2 sequences are SNHLY and FYNNEI. V was trimmed by 6 bases and J by 9 bases, leaving 15 bases between them. CDR3 protein: CASRSYIRGEQFF. CDR3 bases: TGTGCCAGCAGAAGTTACATTCGGGGTGAGCAGTTCTTC.

The rearrangement links TRBV5-1 to TRBJ2-5; the D is unclear. The germline V and J ends were trimmed by 0 bases and 5 bases, with 8 bases remaining between them. Per germline, CDR1 SGHRS and CDR2 YFSETQ. The CDR3 loop spans 13 amino acids. For the CDR3, the DNA is TGCGCCAGCAGCTTGGTATGGGGTGAGACCCAGTACTTC. Amino acid sequence: CASSLVWGETQYF.

The chain combines TRBV21-1 with TRBJ2-3. TRBV21-1 constitutes a pseudogene. CDR3 size: 13 residues. The CDR3 protein is CANGPPRVDTQYF. In DNA, the CDR3 is TGTGCCAACGGACCGCCGCGAGTTGATACGCAGTATTTT.

The CDR3 DNA reads as TGTGCCAGCAGCCTGGGACAGGGGGCATCTTCTCAAGAGACCCAGTACTTC. It specifies CASSLGQGASSQETQYF. The chain is built from TRBV27 and TRBJ2-5, with 12 bases fitting TRBD1. Germline lookup yields CDR1 MNHEY and CDR2 SMNVEV (reference sequence). The CDR3 has 17 residues. V dropped 6 bases and J dropped 2; count of bases not matched to a gene: 10.

For this clone: The same CDR3 is also encoded by other DNA sequences in this sample. The V call is TRBV16, the J call TRBJ1-1; 8 bases agree with TRBD1. Germline V CDR1 and CDR2: KGHSY, FQNENV. V was pared by 6 bases and J by 1 base, with 1 base of the junction left unmatched. This CDR3 spans 13 amino acids. The CDR3 sequence: CASSDRGNTEAFF. CDR3 in DNA: TGTGCCAGCAGTGACAGGGGGAACACTGAAGCTTTCTTT.

V and J are TRBV19 and TRBJ1-4, with no clear D. V shed 7 bases and J shed 8 bases, with 14 bases lying between them. The CDR3 is 13 residues long. Germline loops: CDR1 LNHDA, CDR2 SQIVND (reference sequence). The CDR3 sequence: CASNQRPSEKLFF. Written as DNA, the CDR3 is TGTGCCAGTAACCAACGCCCCTCGGAAAAACTGTTTTTT.

V usage is TRBV27 and J usage is TRBJ2-1; D call uncertain. Germline loops: CDR1 MNHEY, CDR2 SMNVEV (reference sequence). V was clipped by 3 bases and J by 1 base, with 4 bases between them. The CDR3 is made up of 13 amino acids. Here the CDR3 reads CASSFGSYNEQFF. The CDR3 DNA follows: TGTGCCAGCAGTTTTGGGTCCTACAATGAGCAGTTCTTC.

CDR3 sequence: CASSPGNLNTEAFF. The CDR3 DNA sequence: TGTGCCAGCTCACCCGGGAATTTGAACACTGAAGCTTTCTTT. V is TRBV18 and J is TRBJ1-1; D remains ambiguous. Trimming shortened V by 3 bases and J by 0 bases, and 8 bases separated the two germline ends. The CDR3 loop spans 14 amino acids. The germline V gene has CDR1 KGHSH and CDR2 LQKENI.

The V gene is TRBV7-8, the J gene TRBJ2-2; D gene unclear. This CDR3 spans 16 amino acids. CDR1 is SGHVS and CDR2 is FQNEAQ in the germline V gene. V was cut by 3 bases and J by 0 bases, with 11 bases left in between. The CDR3 loop is CASSFLRTANTGELFF. The CDR3 nucleotides are TGTGCCAGCAGCTTTCTGCGGACCGCGAACACCGGGGAGCTGTTTTTT.

The chain carries TRBV5-1 and TRBJ2-3, with 11 bases lining up with TRBD2. The CDR3 is 16 residues long. V was clipped by 0 bases and J by 8 bases; unmatched bases: 8. CDR1 is SGHRS, CDR2 YFSETQ, per germline. CDR3 DNA sequence: TGCGCCAGCAGCTTGGAGGGCAGGGGGACTAGCGGTACGCAGTATTTT. Translation: CASSLEGRGTSGTQYF.

The chain uses TRBV6-1 and TRBJ2-7, with 10 nucleotides matching TRBD2. This CDR3 has 14 residues. CDR1 MNHNS and CDR2 SASEGT come from the germline V gene. The J segment lost 5 bases and the V segment lost 2 bases, leaving 3 bases of the junction unmatched. CDR3 bases: TGTGCCAGCAGTGAACTAGCGGGAGCTAACGAGCAGTACTTC. Amino acid sequence: CASSELAGANEQYF.

The chain carries TRBV7-9 and TRBJ2-7; 12 bases fit TRBD1. V was pared by 4 bases and J by 5 bases, with 9 bases of the junction left unmatched. The CDR3 length is 16 residues. The germline CDR1 and CDR2 sequences are SEHNR and FQNEAQ (reference sequence). DNA of the CDR3: TGTGCCAGCAGCTCCCAGGGGGGGACAGGGGGCAACGAGCAGTACTTC. It yields the protein CASSSQGGTGGNEQYF.

The chain recombines TRBV6-5 with TRBJ2-2, with D perhaps matching TRBD2 (6 bases). With 1 base removed from V and 6 bases from J, the gap between germline ends came to 15 bases. The CDR3 sequence is 16 residues long. The germline CDR1 and CDR2 sequences are MNHEY and SVGAGI. CDR3 loop: CASSYFQRVVPGELFF. The CDR3 region has the DNA TGTGCCAGCAGTTACTTTCAGCGGGTGGTTCCCGGGGAGCTGTTTTTT.

In this sample, this clone turned up once. The DNA of the CDR3 is TGTGCCAGCAGCTTCCGCGGGAGTACAGATACGCAGTATTTT. Protein: CASSFRGSTDTQYF. This chain joins TRBV5-4 and TRBJ2-3, with 7 nucleotides matching TRBD2. Per the germline V gene, CDR1 is SGHNT and CDR2 is YYREEE (reference sequence). The ends lost 2 bases at V and 3 bases at J; junction bases unmatched: 3. CDR3 length: 14 amino acids.

The rearrangement links TRBV4-1 to TRBJ1-1; no reliable D call. The CDR3 loop spans 12 amino acids. Trimming removed 9 bases from V and 6 bases from J, with 14 bases in between. Germline values: CDR1 MGHRA, CDR2 YSYEKL. CDR3 residues: CASRTVGAEAFF. CDR3 coding DNA: TGCGCCAGTAGGACGGTTGGGGCTGAAGCTTTCTTT.

V is TRBV5-5 and J is TRBJ2-6, with 7 positions matching TRBD1. V was pared by 0 bases and J by 2 bases, with 5 bases of the junction left unmatched. Germline CDR1 is SGHKS and CDR2 is YYEKEE (reference sequence). The CDR3 contains 17 residues. The chain's CDR3 is CASSLGVGGTGANVLTF. As DNA, the CDR3 is TGTGCCAGCAGCTTGGGAGTAGGGGGCACTGGGGCCAACGTCCTGACTTTC.

This clone was observed once. The chain has TRBV28 and TRBJ2-1, with TRBD2 identical over 12 bases. With 0 bases clipped from V and 0 bases from J, the junction kept 0 bases outside the gene matches. This CDR3 spans 17 amino acids. Germline values: CDR1 MDHEN, CDR2 SYDVKM. The CDR3 nucleotides are TGTGCCAGCAGTTTATGGACTAGCGGGAGCTCCTACAATGAGCAGTTCTTC. It yields the protein CASSLWTSGSSYNEQFF.

The chain uses TRBV9 and TRBJ2-3; the match to TRBD2 covers 10 bases. With 3 bases clipped from V and 2 bases from J, the junction kept 6 bases outside the gene matches. The CDR3 has 16 residues. Germline V CDR1 and CDR2: SGDLS, YYNGEE. CDR3 nucleotide sequence: TGTGCCAGCAGCGCACTAGCGGGACTAAACACAGATACGCAGTATTTT. This gives the protein CASSALAGLNTDTQYF.

The chain is built from TRBV19 and TRBJ2-7, with TRBD1 matching over 9 bases. V lost 6 bases and J lost 7; bases outside the gene matches: 10. The CDR3 has 14 residues. Germline V gives CDR1 LNHDA, CDR2 SQIVND (reference sequence). The CDR3 is CASSQTGGMWEQYF. CDR3 nucleotides: TGTGCCAGTAGCCAGACAGGGGGAATGTGGGAGCAGTACTTC.

The chain carries TRBV19 and TRBJ1-5, with D possibly being TRBD1 (5 bases). V lost 7 bases and J lost 5, with 15 bases in between. CDR3 length equals 14 residues. Germline V CDR1 and CDR2: LNHDA, SQIVND (reference sequence). The CDR3 bases are TGTGCCAGTATGCCCCGGGACGGGCATCAGCCCCAGCATTTT. Translating gives CASMPRDGHQPQHF. Based on the CDR3 plus reference TRBV19 and TRBJ1-5, the full variable domain is DGGITQSPKYLFRKEGQNVTLSCEQNLNHDAMYWYRQDPGQGLRLIYYSQIVNDFQKGDIAEGYSVSREKKESFPLTVTSAQKNPTAFYLCASMPRDGHQPQHFGDGTRLSIL.

The CDR3 DNA follows: TGTGCCAGTAGCCCCAGGGGACTAGCGGGAGACAATGAGCAGTTCTTC. Amino acid sequence: CASSPRGLAGDNEQFF. This chain joins TRBV19 and TRBJ2-1; 14 bases align to TRBD2. This CDR3 is built from 16 residues. The V and J ends lost 6 bases and 5 bases, in that order; junction bases with no gene match: 6. Germline-derived CDR1 and CDR2 are LNHDA and SQIVND (reference sequence).

The J gene is TRBJ2-5, the V gene TRBV18; no reliable D call. V lost 2 bases and J lost 5, with 3 bases in between. This CDR3 contains 11 residues. Looked up from germline, CDR1 is KGHSH and CDR2 is LQKENI. The CDR3 nucleotides read TGTGCCAGCTCACCATTGGAGACCCAGTACTTC. Protein product: CASSPLETQYF.

The J gene is TRBJ1-2, the V gene TRBV19; D remains unclear. Germline V gene sequence: CDR1 LNHDA, CDR2 SQIVND (reference sequence). The CDR3 sequence is 14 residues long. Trimming shortened V by 3 bases and J by 4 bases, and 12 bases separated the two germline ends. CDR3 bases: TGTGCCAGTAGTATTAGCGGGTCCGGCTATGGCTACACCTTC. Translated, it gives CASSISGSGYGYTF. The whole variable domain, remainder taken from reference TRBV19 and TRBJ1-2, is DGGITQSPKYLFRKEGQNVTLSCEQNLNHDAMYWYRQDPGQGLRLIYYSQIVNDFQKGDIAEGYSVSREKKESFPLTVTSAQKNPTAFYLCASSISGSGYGYTFGSGTRLTVV.

The chain couples TRBV28 to TRBJ1-5, with D maybe TRBD1 (5 bases). The CDR3 has 15 residues. The V end was cut by 3 bases, the J end by 2 bases, with 11 bases between. The germline V gene encodes CDR1 MDHEN and CDR2 SYDVKM. The CDR3 sequence: CASSLSGKGNQPQHF. The CDR3 DNA is TGTGCCAGCAGTTTGTCAGGGAAGGGCAATCAGCCCCAGCATTTT. The full variable domain, completed using reference TRBV28 and TRBJ1-5, is DVKVTQSSRYLVKRTGEKVFLECVQDMDHENMFWYRQDPGLGLRLIYFSYDVKMKEKGDIPEGYSVSREKKERFSLILESASTNQTSMYLCASSLSGKGNQPQHFGDGTRLSIL.

CDR3 nucleotide sequence: TGTGCCAGCAGTAATTACAGGGGTGGGGCCAACGTCCTGACTTTC. Translation gives CASSNYRGGANVLTF. The chain couples TRBV27 to TRBJ2-6, with 7 bases that match TRBD1. CDR1 and CDR2 from the germline V gene are MNHEY and SMNVEV (reference sequence). This CDR3 has 15 amino acids. Trimming cost V 5 bases and J 3 bases; bases outside gene matches: 4.

This clone occurred a few times. V usage is TRBV9 and J usage is TRBJ2-3, with D perhaps given as TRBD1 or TRBD2 (5 bases each). V lost 4 bases and J lost 11, with 20 bases in between. CDR1 SGDLS and CDR2 YYNGEE come from the germline V gene. The CDR3 totals 14 residues. In nucleotides, the CDR3 is TGTGCCAGCAGCCCCCCCGGGGTGGGGCTAGGGCAGTATTTT. It is translated as CASSPPGVGLGQYF.

The V and J genes are TRBV2 and TRBJ1-6; tentatively, D is TRBD1 (5 bases). Germline CDR1 SNHLY, CDR2 FYNNEI. CDR3 size: 13 residues. Trimming removed 7 bases from V and 13 bases from J, with 17 bases in between. CDR3 sequence reads: CASTGTAPGPLHF. The CDR3 DNA reads TGTGCCAGCACCGGGACGGCGCCTGGGCCCCTCCACTTT.